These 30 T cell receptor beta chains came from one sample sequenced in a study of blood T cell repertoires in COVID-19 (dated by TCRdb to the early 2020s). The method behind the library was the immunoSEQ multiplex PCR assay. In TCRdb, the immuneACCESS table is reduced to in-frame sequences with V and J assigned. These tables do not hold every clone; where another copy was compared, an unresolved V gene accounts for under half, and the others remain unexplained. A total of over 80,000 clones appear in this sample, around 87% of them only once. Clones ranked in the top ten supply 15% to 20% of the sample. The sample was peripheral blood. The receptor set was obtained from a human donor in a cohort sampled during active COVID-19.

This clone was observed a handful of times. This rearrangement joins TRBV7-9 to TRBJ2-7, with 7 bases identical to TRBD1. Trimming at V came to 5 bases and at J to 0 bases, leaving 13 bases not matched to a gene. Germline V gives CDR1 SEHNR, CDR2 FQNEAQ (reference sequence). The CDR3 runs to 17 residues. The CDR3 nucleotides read TGTGCCAGCAGCCCAGGCAAGACAGGGCGAAGCTCCTACGAGCAGTACTTC. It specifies CASSPGKTGRSSYEQYF.

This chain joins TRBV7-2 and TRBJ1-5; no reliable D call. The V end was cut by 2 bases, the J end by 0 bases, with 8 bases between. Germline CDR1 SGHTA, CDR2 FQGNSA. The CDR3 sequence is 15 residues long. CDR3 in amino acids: CASSLLQNSNQPQHF. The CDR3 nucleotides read TGTGCCAGCAGCTTATTGCAGAATAGCAATCAGCCCCAGCATTTT.

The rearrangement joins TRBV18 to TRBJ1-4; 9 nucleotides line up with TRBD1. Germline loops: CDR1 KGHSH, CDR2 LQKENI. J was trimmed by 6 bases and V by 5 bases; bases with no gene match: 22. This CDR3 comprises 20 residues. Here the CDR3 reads CASSALRTGTGPRGDEKLFF. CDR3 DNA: TGTGCCAGCTCAGCCCTTCGAACCGGGACAGGGCCTCGAGGGGATGAAAAACTGTTTTTT.

In DNA, the CDR3 is TGTGCCACCAGCAGAGACCTACTCTCTGGAAACACCATATATTTT. It specifies CATSRDLLSGNTIYF. This sequence joins TRBV15 and TRBJ1-3; D is undetermined. The CDR3 loop spans 15 amino acids. V lost 0 bases and J 0 bases, leaving 6 bases between the germline ends. In germline, CDR1 is LNHNV, CDR2 YYDKDF (reference sequence).

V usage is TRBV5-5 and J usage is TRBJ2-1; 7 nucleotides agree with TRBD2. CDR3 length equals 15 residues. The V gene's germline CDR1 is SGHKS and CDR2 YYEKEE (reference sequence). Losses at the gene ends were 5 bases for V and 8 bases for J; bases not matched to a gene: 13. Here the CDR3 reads CASRYSTGGWDEQFF. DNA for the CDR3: TGTGCCAGCAGATATTCTACGGGAGGATGGGATGAGCAGTTCTTC.

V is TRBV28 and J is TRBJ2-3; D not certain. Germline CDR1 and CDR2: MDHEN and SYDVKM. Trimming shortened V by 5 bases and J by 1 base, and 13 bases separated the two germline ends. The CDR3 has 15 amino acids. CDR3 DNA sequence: TGTGCCAGCAGTCCCACGCGTCCCGGCACAGATACGCAGTATTTT. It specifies CASSPTRPGTDTQYF. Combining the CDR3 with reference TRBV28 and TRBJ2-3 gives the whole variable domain DVKVTQSSRYLVKRTGEKVFLECVQDMDHENMFWYRQDPGLGLRLIYFSYDVKMKEKGDIPEGYSVSREKKERFSLILESASTNQTSMYLCASSPTRPGTDTQYFGPGTRLTVL.

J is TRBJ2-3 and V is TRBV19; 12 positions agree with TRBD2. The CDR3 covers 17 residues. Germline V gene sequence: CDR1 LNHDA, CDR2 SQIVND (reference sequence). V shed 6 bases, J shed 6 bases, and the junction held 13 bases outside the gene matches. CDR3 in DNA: TGTGCCAGTAGCCGCGAGACTAGCGGGAGCGGTTTGGATACGCAGTATTTT. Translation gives CASSRETSGSGLDTQYF. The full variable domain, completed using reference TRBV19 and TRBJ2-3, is DGGITQSPKYLFRKEGQNVTLSCEQNLNHDAMYWYRQDPGQGLRLIYYSQIVNDFQKGDIAEGYSVSREKKESFPLTVTSAQKNPTAFYLCASSRETSGSGLDTQYFGPGTRLTVL.

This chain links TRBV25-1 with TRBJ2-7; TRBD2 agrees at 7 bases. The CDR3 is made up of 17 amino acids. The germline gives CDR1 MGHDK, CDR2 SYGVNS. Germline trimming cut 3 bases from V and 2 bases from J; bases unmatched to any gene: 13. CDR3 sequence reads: CASSDLLWGGEAYEQYF. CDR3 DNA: TGTGCCAGCAGTGACCTTCTGTGGGGGGGTGAGGCCTACGAGCAGTACTTC.

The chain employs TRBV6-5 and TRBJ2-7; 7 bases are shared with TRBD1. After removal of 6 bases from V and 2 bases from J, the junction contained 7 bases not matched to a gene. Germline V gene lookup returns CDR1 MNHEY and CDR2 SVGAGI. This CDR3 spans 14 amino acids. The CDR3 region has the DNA TGTGCCAGCAGAAGGACAGGCGGAACCTACGAGCAGTACTTC. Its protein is CASRRTGGTYEQYF.

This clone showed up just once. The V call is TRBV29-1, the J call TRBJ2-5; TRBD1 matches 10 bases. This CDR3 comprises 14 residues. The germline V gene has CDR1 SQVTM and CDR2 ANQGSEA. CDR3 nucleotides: TGCACCTATTCCGGGACAGGGGCAAGAGAGACCCAGTACTTC. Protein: CTYSGTGARETQYF.

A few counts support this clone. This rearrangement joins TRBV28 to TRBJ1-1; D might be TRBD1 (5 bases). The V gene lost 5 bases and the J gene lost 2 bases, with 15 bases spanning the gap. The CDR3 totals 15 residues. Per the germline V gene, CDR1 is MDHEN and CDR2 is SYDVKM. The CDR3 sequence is CASSPSMTDNTEAFF. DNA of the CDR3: TGTGCCAGCAGTCCCTCCATGACAGATAACACTGAAGCTTTCTTT.

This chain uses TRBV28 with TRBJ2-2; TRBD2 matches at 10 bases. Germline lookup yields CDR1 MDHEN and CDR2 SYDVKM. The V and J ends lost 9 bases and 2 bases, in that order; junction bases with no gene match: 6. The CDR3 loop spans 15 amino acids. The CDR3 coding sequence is TGTGCCAGTCAAACTAGCGGGAAAAACACCGGGGAGCTGTTTTTT. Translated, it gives CASQTSGKNTGELFF. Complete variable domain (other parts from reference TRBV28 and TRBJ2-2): DVKVTQSSRYLVKRTGEKVFLECVQDMDHENMFWYRQDPGLGLRLIYFSYDVKMKEKGDIPEGYSVSREKKERFSLILESASTNQTSMYLCASQTSGKNTGELFFGEGSRLTVL.

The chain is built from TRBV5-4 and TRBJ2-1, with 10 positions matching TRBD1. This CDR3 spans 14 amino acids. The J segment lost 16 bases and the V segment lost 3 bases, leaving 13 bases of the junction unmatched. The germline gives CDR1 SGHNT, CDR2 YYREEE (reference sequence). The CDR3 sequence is CASSSRWGRDRGFF. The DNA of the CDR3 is TGTGCCAGCAGCTCTAGATGGGGCAGGGACAGGGGATTCTTC.

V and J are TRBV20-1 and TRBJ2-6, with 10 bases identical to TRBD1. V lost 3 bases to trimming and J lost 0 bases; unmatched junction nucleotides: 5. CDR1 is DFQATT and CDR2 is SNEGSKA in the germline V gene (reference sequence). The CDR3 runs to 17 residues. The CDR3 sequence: CSASRTGGYSGANVLTF. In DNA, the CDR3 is TGCAGTGCTAGTCGGACAGGGGGTTACTCTGGGGCCAACGTCCTGACTTTC.

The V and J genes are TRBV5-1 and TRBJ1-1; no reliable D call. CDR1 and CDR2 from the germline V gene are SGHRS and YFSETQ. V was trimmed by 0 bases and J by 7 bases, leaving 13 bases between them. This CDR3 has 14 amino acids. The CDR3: CASSLAGMDYEAFF. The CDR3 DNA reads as TGCGCCAGCAGCTTGGCGGGAATGGACTATGAAGCTTTCTTT.

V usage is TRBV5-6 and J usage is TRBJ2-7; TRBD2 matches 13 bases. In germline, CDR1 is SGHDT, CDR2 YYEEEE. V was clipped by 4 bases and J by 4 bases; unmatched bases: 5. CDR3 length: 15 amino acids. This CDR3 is CASSPGLAGEYEQYF. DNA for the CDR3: TGTGCCAGCAGCCCTGGACTAGCGGGAGAATACGAGCAGTACTTC.

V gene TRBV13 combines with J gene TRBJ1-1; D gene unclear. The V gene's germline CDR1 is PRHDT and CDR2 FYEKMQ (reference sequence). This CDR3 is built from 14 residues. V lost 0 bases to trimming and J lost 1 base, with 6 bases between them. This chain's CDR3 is CASSLGRPNTEAFF. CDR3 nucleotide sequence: TGTGCCAGCAGCTTAGGGCGGCCGAACACTGAAGCTTTCTTT.

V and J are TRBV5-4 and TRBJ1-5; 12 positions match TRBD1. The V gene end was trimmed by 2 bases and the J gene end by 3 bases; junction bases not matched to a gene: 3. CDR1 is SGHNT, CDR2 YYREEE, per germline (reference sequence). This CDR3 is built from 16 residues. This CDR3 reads CASSFGTGGLNQPQHF. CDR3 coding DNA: TGTGCCAGCAGCTTCGGGACAGGGGGCCTCAATCAGCCCCAGCATTTT. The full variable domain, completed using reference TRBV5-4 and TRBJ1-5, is ETGVTQSPTHLIKTRGQQVTLRCSSQSGHNTVSWYQQALGQGPQFIFQYYREEENGRGNFPPRFSGLQFPNYSSELNVNALELDDSALYLCASSFGTGGLNQPQHFGDGTRLSIL.

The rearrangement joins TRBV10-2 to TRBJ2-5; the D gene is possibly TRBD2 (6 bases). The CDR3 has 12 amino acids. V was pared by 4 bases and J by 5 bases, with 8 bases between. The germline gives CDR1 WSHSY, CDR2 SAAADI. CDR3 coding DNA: TGCGCCAGCAGTGTGACTAGGGAGACCCAGTACTTC. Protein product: CASSVTRETQYF.

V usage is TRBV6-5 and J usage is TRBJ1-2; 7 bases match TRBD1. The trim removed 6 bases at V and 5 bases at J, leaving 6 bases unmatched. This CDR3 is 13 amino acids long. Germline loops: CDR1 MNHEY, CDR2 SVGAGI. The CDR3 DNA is TGTGCCAGCAGCTGGGACAGCGAGTATGGCTACACCTTC. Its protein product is CASSWDSEYGYTF.

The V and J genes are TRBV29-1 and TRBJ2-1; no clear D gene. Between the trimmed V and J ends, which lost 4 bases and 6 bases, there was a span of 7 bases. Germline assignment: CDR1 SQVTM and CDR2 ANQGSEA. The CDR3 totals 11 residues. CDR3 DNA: TGCAGCGTTGGAGGTGTCAATGAGCAGTTCTTC. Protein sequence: CSVGGVNEQFF.

The CDR3 DNA reads as TGTGCCAGCAGTGCGCGGGGGCAAAATGAGCAGTTCTTC. Its protein is CASSARGQNEQFF. The rearrangement joins TRBV2 to TRBJ2-1, with D maybe TRBD2 (7 bases). Trimming took 4 bases from V and 7 from J, leaving 11 bases between them. The CDR3 runs 13 residues. Germline lookup yields CDR1 SNHLY and CDR2 FYNNEI.

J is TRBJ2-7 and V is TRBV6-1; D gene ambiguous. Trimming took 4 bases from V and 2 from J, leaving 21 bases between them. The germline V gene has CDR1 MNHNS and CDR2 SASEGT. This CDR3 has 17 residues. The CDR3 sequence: CASSGTPARPSAYEQYF. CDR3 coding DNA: TGTGCCAGCAGTGGAACCCCAGCCAGACCCAGCGCCTACGAGCAGTACTTC.

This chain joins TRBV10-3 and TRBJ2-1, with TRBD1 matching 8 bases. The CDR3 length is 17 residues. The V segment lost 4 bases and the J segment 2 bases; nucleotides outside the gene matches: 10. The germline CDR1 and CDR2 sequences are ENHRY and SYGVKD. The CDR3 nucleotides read TGTGCCATCAGTGTAAGGGCAGGGGGCGACCCCTACAATGAGCAGTTCTTC. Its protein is CAISVRAGGDPYNEQFF.

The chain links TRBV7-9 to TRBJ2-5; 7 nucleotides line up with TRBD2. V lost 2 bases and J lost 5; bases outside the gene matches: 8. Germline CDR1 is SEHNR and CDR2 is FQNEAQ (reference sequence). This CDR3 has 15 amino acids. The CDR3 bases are TGTGCCAGCAGCTTATCGGCGGGAGTCCGGGAGACCCAGTACTTC. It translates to CASSLSAGVRETQYF.

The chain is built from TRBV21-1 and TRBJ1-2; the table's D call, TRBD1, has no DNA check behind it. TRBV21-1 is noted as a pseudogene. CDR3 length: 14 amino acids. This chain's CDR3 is CASGWGPGVYGYTF. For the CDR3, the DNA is TGTGCCAGCGGATGGGGGCCAGGGGTCTATGGCTACACCTTC.

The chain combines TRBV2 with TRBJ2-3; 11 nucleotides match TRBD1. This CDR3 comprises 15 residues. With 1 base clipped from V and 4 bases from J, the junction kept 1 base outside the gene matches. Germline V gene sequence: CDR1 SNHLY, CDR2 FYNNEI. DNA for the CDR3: TGTGCCAGCAGTGAAGGGACAGGGGGCTCAGATACGCAGTATTTT. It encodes CASSEGTGGSDTQYF.

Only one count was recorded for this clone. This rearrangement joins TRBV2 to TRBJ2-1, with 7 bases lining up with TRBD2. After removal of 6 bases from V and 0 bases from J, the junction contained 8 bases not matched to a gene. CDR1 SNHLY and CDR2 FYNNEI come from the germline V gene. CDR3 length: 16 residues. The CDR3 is CASRDGTMLSYNEQFF. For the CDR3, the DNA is TGTGCCAGCAGGGACGGGACTATGCTCTCCTACAATGAGCAGTTCTTC. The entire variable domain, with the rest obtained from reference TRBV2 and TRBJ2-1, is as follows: EPEVTQTPSHQVTQMGQEVILRCVPISNHLYFYWYRQILGQKVEFLVSFYNNEISEKSEIFDDQFSVERPDGSNFTLKIRSTKLEDSAMYFCASRDGTMLSYNEQFFGPGTRLTVL.

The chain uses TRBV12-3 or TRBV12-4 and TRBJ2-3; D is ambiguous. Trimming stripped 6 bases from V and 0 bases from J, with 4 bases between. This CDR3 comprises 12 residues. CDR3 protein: CASSQSTDTQYF. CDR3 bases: TGTGCCAGCAGCCAAAGCACAGATACGCAGTATTTT.

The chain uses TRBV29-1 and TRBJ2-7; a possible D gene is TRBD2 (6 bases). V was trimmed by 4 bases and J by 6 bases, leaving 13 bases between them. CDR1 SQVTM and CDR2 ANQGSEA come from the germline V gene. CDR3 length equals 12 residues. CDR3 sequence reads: CSVGRDGGEQYF. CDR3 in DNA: TGCAGCGTTGGGAGGGACGGAGGCGAGCAGTACTTC.